This entry concerns a single T cell receptor beta chain. The data were obtained in a study of blood T cell repertoires in COVID-19. Study overall: Acute and convalescent COVID-19 samples came from the United States, Italy and Spain. Sources were T cells, B-cell-depleted T cells, or PBMCs; the material itself was cDNA or gDNA.

In the original workflow: Amplifying reference gene primers gave estimates of nucleated cell counts. The table came from immunoSEQ multiplex PCR; TCRdb's copy has only in-frame clones and leaves some out. The V and J calls and the clone size are those of that table, but D and trimming were determined from the DNA. The sample consists of roughly 350,000 clones, approximately 81% of them appearing once. V dropped 3 bases and J dropped 5 bases, with 7 bases sitting between them. Per the germline V gene, CDR1 is SGHAT and CDR2 is FQDESV (reference sequence). The CDR3 has 13 residues. Specimen: peripheral blood. This clonotype originated in a woman aged 18-30 years with acute or convalescent COVID-19. The gene calls are TRBV11-1 and TRBJ1-4; no clear D gene. Here the CDR3 DNA reads TGTGCCAGCAGCTTGCGGGTCAATGAAAAACTGTTTTTT. It translates to CASSLRVNEKLFF.